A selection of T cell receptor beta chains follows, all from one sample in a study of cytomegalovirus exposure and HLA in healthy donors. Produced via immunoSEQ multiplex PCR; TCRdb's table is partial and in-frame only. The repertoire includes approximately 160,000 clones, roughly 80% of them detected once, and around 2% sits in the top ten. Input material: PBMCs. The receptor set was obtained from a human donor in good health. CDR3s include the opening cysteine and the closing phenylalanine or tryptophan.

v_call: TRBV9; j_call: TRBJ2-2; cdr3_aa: CASSSFSDFAGELFF
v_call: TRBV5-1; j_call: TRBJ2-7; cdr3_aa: CASSANRDTSYEQYF
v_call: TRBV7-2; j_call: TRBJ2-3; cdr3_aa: CASSLALLDTQYF
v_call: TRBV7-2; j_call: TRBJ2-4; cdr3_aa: CASSPDRAGIQYF
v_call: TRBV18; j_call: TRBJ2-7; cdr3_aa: CASSLTQEYEQYF
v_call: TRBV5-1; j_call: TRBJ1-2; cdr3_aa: CASSETGTDYGYTF
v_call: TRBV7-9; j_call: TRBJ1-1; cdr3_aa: CASSPGQGETEAFF
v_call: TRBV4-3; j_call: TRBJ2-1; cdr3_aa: CASSQDRMTSYNEQFF
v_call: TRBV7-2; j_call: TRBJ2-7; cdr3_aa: CASSLGPSGGNAYEQYF
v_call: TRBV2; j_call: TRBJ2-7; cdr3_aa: CASKLGQGGSYEQYF
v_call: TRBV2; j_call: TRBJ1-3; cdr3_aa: CASNTGQGVGNTIYF
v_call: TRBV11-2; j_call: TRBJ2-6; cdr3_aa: CASSSSGGAGANVLTF
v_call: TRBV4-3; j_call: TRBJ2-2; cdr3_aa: CASSQEGGLTGELFF
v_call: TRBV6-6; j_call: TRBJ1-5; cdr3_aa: CASSAEQGSGNQPQHF
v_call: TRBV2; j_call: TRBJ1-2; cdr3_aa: CASTGQGVDYGYTF
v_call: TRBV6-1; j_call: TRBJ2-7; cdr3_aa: CATAPAGYEQYF
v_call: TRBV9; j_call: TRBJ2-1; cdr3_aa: CASSDRVSNEQFF
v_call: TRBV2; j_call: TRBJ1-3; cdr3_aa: CASSEYSSGNTIYF
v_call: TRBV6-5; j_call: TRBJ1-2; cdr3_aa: CASSYSIRSRASGYTF
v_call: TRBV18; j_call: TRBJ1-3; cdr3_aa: CASSPDSSTIYF
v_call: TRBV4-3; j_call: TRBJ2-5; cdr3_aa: CASSPGQGQETQYF
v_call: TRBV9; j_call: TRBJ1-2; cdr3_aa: CASRGEAYTF
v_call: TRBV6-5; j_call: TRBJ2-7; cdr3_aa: CASTRTGGYEQYF
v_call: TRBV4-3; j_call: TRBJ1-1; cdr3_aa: CASSQDLYRGMYEAFF
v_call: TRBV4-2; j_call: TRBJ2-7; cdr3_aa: CASSPLGRAHEQYF
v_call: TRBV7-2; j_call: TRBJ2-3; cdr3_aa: CASSLYAGTQYF
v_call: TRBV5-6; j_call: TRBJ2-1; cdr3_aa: CASSLNNEQFF
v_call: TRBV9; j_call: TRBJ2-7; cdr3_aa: CASSVRDSIYEQYF
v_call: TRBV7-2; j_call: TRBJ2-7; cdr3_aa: CASSLRLAGGIRSSYEQYF
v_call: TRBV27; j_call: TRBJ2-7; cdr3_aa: CASSPYWTGGSYEQYF
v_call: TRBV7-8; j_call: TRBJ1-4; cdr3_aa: CASSPVRVRAGEKLFF
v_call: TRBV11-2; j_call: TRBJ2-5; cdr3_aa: CASSLSRGETQYF
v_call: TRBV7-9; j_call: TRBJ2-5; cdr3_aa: CASSLGWQGGETQYF
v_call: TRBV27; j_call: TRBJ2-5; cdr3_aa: CASSLTSGGEETQYF
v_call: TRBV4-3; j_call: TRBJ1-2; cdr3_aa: CASSPGGRLLSGYGYTF
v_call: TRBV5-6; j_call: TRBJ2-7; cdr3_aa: CASSLAAGFYQQYF
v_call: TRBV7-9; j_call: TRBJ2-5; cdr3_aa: CASSGQQDPQETQYF